This TCR beta chain was recovered during a study of shared clonotypes between healthy human individuals. Study results and caveats: Clonotypes shared by all four sorted-subset donors had higher generation probabilities than non-shared clonotypes. Estimated richness was generally greater in naive than memory subsets.

Data came from immunoSEQ multiplex PCR; TCRdb stores just in-frame clones and leaves some out. The table lists just over 2,000,000 clones, about 95% of them singletons. Comment on this clone: Antigen unknown.

Germline CDR1 and CDR2: MDHEN and SYDVKM. Trimming stripped 6 bases from V and 4 bases from J, with 12 bases between. This CDR3 comprises 13 residues. CD45RO negativity and positive selection for CCR7 defined naive CD8 cells, a population that excluded terminally differentiated effector memory CD45RA+ cells. This receptor was taken from a man between 18 and 29 years old in good health. The gene calls are TRBV28 and TRBJ1-2; a weak D match, TRBD1 (6 bases). Sequenced: naive CD8+ T cells sorted from blood. The CDR3 region has the DNA TGTGCCAGCAGCGGACAGCTCCCCTATGGCTACACCTTC. It encodes CASSGQLPYGYTF.